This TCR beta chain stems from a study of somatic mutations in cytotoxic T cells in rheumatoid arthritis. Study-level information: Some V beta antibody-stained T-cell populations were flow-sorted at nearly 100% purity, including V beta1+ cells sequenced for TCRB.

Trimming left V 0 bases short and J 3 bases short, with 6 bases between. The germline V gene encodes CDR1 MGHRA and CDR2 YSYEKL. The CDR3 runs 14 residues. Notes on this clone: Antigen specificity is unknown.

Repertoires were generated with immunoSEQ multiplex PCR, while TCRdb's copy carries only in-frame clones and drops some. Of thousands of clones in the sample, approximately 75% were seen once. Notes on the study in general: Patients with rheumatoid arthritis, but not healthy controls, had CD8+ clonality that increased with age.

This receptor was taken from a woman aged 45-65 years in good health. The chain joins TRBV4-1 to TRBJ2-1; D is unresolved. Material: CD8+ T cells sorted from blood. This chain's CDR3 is CASSQEDFYNEQFF. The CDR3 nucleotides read TGCGCCAGCAGCCAAGAAGACTTCTACAATGAGCAGTTCTTC.